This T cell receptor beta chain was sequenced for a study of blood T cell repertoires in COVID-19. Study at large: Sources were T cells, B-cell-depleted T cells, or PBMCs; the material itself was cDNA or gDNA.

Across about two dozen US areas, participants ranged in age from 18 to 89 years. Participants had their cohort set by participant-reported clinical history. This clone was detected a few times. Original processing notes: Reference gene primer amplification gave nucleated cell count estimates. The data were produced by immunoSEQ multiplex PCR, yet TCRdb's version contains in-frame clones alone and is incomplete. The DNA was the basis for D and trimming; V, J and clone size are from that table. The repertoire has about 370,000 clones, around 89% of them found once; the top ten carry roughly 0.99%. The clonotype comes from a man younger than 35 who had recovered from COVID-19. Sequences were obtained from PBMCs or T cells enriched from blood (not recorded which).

The CDR3 sequence: CASSYGRGGGYTF. CDR3 nucleotides: TGTGCCAGCAGTTACGGCAGGGGCGGTGGCTACACCTTC. The chain couples TRBV6-5 to TRBJ1-2; tentative D call: TRBD1 (6 bases). This CDR3 has 13 amino acids. V gave up 2 bases and J gave up 7 bases, with 11 bases separating them. The germline V gene encodes CDR1 MNHEY and CDR2 SVGAGI.